One sample yielded the 19 T cell receptor beta chains listed below, sequenced in a study of beta chain features in type 1 diabetes. As every portion of the isolated RNA was reverse transcribed, the sequencing read expressed TCRB transcripts. The assay was immunoSEQ multiplex PCR, and TCRdb's table has in-frame clones only and misses some. The sample includes 450,000 to 600,000 clones, approximately 31% of them seen just once. The sequencing sample was made of naive CD4+ T cells from blood. The receptors stem from a man between 18 and 35 years old in good health.

The V gene is TRBV4-2, the J gene TRBJ2-7, with 12 bases matching TRBD1. Germline values: CDR1 LGHNA, CDR2 YNFKEQ. The CDR3 consists of 16 residues. The V and J ends lost 0 bases and 4 bases, in that order; junction bases with no gene match: 4. CDR3 loop: CASSQDLGQGAYEQYF. In DNA, the CDR3 is TGTGCCAGCAGCCAAGATTTGGGACAGGGGGCATACGAGCAGTACTTC.

The V call is TRBV30, the J call TRBJ1-3; no reliable D call. V lost 8 bases, J lost 0 bases, and 14 bases lay in between. The CDR3 spans 14 residues. CDR1 is GTSNPN, CDR2 SVGIG, per germline (reference sequence). Here the CDR3 reads CAAPLASSGNTIYF. CDR3 sequence (DNA): TGTGCCGCGCCTCTAGCGAGCTCTGGAAACACCATATATTTT.

This clone was recorded a few times. CDR3 loop: CSVAGPGGEQFF. In DNA, the CDR3 is TGCAGCGTTGCGGGGCCAGGGGGTGAGCAGTTCTTC. V and J are TRBV29-1 and TRBJ2-1; 7 bases fit TRBD1. Trimming cost V 4 bases and J 9 bases; bases outside gene matches: 6. This CDR3 contains 12 residues. Germline V CDR1 and CDR2: SQVTM, ANQGSEA.

The chain joins TRBV4-2 to TRBJ1-4; D might be TRBD1 (6 bases). The CDR3 loop spans 18 amino acids. The ends were cut back, 3 bases at V and 3 bases at J, with 20 bases in the middle. The V gene's germline CDR1 is LGHNA and CDR2 YNFKEQ. In nucleotides, the CDR3 is TGTGCCAGCAGCCATGATTACAACAGGGCAAAGGCTAATGAAAAACTGTTTTTT. Translated, it gives CASSHDYNRAKANEKLFF.

Only one count was recorded for this clone. The chain joins TRBV25-1 to TRBJ1-4; a weak D match, TRBD1 (6 bases). Between the trimmed V and J ends, which lost 6 bases and 5 bases, there was a span of 16 bases. CDR3 length: 15 residues. Per the germline V gene, CDR1 is MGHDK and CDR2 is SYGVNS. CDR3 protein: CASSALTGQNEKLFF. CDR3 nucleotides: TGTGCCAGCAGCGCCCTGACGGGACAAAATGAAAAACTGTTTTTT.

This clone was seen a few times. The junction departs from germline at one end; a sequencing error may be responsible. V usage is TRBV28 and J usage is TRBJ2-1; unclear D gene. In germline, CDR1 is MDHEN, CDR2 SYDVKM. The CDR3 spans 12 residues. CDR3 sequence reads: CASSPAPSLPLF. In DNA, the CDR3 is TGTGCCAGCAGTCCCGCCCCTTCGCTCCCACTCTTC.

This clone was picked up a small number of times. The V call is TRBV20-1, the J call TRBJ2-5; 7 nucleotides agree with TRBD2. After removal of 5 bases from V and 7 bases from J, the junction contained 4 bases not matched to a gene. Germline-derived CDR1 and CDR2 are DFQATT and SNEGSKA (reference sequence). This CDR3 contains 11 residues. The CDR3 nucleotides are TGCAGTGCTCCGGGGGGACGGACCCAGTACTTC. It specifies CSAPGGRTQYF.

The chain has TRBV18 and TRBJ2-7; D is unclear. The CDR3 extends over 13 amino acids. With 0 bases removed from V and 6 bases from J, the gap between germline ends came to 9 bases. CDR1 KGHSH and CDR2 LQKENI come from the germline V gene. CDR3 loop: CASSPPWLGEQYF. The CDR3 DNA follows: TGTGCCAGCTCACCACCGTGGTTGGGCGAGCAGTACTTC.

This clone occurred once. The rearrangement links TRBV18 to TRBJ2-5; weak D call: TRBD2 (6 bases). Germline loops: CDR1 KGHSH, CDR2 LQKENI. The CDR3 covers 13 residues. V was pared by 3 bases and J by 4 bases, with 9 bases between. In DNA form, the CDR3 reads TGTGCCAGCTCACCTAAAGCGGGAGAGACCCAGTACTTC. It is translated as CASSPKAGETQYF.

The V call is TRBV18, the J call TRBJ2-7; no definite D call. The CDR3 runs 13 residues. Looked up from germline, CDR1 is KGHSH and CDR2 is LQKENI. V lost 4 bases and J lost 5, with 12 bases in between. Here the CDR3 reads CASSLGGHNEQYF. CDR3 DNA: TGTGCCAGCTCACTAGGCGGTCACAACGAGCAGTACTTC.

The rearrangement links TRBV11-2 to TRBJ2-3; 9 positions agree with TRBD2. V lost 4 bases, J lost 6 bases, and 14 bases stayed unmatched. The CDR3 has 17 amino acids. The germline gives CDR1 SGHAT, CDR2 FQNNGV. CDR3 coding DNA: TGTGCCAGCAGCTCCCTGCCGGGACTAGCCCTCCAGGATACGCAGTATTTT. Protein product: CASSSLPGLALQDTQYF.

The chain uses TRBV7-9 and TRBJ2-5; D may be TRBD2 (5 bases). The CDR3 covers 13 residues. Germline values: CDR1 SEHNR, CDR2 FQNEAQ (reference sequence). Deletions cut 4 bases from V and 9 bases from J, with 15 bases between. CDR3 sequence: CASSSLRELAQYF. In DNA form, the CDR3 reads TGTGCCAGCAGCTCCCTGAGGGAACTGGCCCAGTACTTC.

In regard to this clone: Within the sample, other DNA sequences also encode this same CDR3. This sequence joins TRBV27 and TRBJ2-6, with D hard to call. This CDR3 comprises 15 residues. V lost 1 base, J lost 0 bases, and 4 bases lay in between. Looked up from germline, CDR1 is MNHEY and CDR2 is SMNVEV (reference sequence). The CDR3 nucleotides are TGTGCCAGCAGTTTATGGGGCTCTGGGGCCAACGTCCTGACTTTC. Its translation: CASSLWGSGANVLTF.

The chain joins TRBV29-1 to TRBJ1-2, with D possibly matching TRBD1 (5 bases). This CDR3 contains 14 residues. V lost 1 base, J lost 8 bases, and 17 bases lay in between. Germline loops: CDR1 SQVTM, CDR2 ANQGSEA. CDR3 sequence: CSVEGPRRGGGYTF. The CDR3 bases are TGCAGCGTTGAAGGTCCCCGTAGGGGTGGCGGCTACACCTTC. The full variable domain, with the rest looked up from reference TRBV29-1 and TRBJ1-2, is SAVISQKPSRDICQRGTSLTIQCQVDSQVTMMFWYRQQPGQSLTLIATANQGSEATYESGFVIDKFPISRPNLTFSTLTVSNMSPEDSSIYLCSVEGPRRGGGYTFGSGTRLTVV.

The rearrangement links TRBV30 to TRBJ2-3; TRBD1 matches 8 bases. V gave up 5 bases and J gave up 6 bases; unmatched junction bases: 13. CDR1 GTSNPN and CDR2 SVGIG come from the germline V gene (reference sequence). The CDR3 is 15 amino acids. In DNA form, the CDR3 reads TGTGCCTGGGTGAGGCCAACCACAGGGGGGGATACGCAGTATTTT. This sequence encodes CAWVRPTTGGDTQYF.

The rearrangement joins TRBV25-1 to TRBJ2-7; TRBD1 matches 7 bases. Germline V gives CDR1 MGHDK, CDR2 SYGVNS. V was clipped by 0 bases and J by 11 bases; unmatched bases: 7. The CDR3 totals 13 residues. CDR3: CASSEYPGGEEYF. In DNA form, the CDR3 reads TGTGCCAGCAGTGAATACCCAGGGGGAGAGGAGTACTTC.

The chain couples TRBV19 to TRBJ2-7, with D maybe TRBD2 (6 bases). V lost 6 bases and J lost 2, with 11 bases in between. Looked up from germline, CDR1 is LNHDA and CDR2 is SQIVND (reference sequence). The CDR3 has 13 amino acids. The DNA for the CDR3 is TGTGCCAGTAGCCGGCGGGGAACCTACGAGCAGTACTTC. It yields the protein CASSRRGTYEQYF.

This clone was seen only a few times. The chain carries TRBV19 and TRBJ2-6, with 7 nucleotides matching TRBD1. The V gene end was trimmed by 5 bases and the J gene end by 1 base; junction bases not matched to a gene: 5. The CDR3 spans 16 residues. Germline assignment: CDR1 LNHDA and CDR2 SQIVND (reference sequence). CDR3 region: CASSVTGMSGANVLTF. The CDR3 bases are TGTGCCAGTAGTGTGACAGGGATGTCTGGGGCCAACGTCCTGACTTTC.

This clone has only a few counts. Written as DNA, the CDR3 is TGTGCCAGCGGCCACGAGCAGTACTTC. Protein sequence: CASGHEQYF. This chain joins TRBV7-2 and TRBJ2-7; D remains ambiguous. The germline V gene encodes CDR1 SGHTA and CDR2 FQGNSA. V lost 8 bases and J 5 bases, leaving 4 bases between the germline ends. The CDR3 has 9 residues.